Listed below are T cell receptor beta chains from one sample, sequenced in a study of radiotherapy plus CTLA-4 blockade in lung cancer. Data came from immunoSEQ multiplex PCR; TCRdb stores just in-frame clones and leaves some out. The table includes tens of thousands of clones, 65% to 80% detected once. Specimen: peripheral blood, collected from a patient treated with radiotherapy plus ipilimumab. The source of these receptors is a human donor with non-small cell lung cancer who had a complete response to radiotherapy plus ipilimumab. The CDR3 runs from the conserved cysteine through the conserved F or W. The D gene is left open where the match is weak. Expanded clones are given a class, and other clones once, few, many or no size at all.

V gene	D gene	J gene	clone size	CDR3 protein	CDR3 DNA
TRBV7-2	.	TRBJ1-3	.	CASSSTDLGGNTIYF	TGTGCCAGCAGCTCTACCGACTTGGGAGGAAACACCATATATTTT
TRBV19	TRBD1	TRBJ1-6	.	CASSTTGTGLNSPLHF	TGTGCCAGTAGTACAACCGGGACAGGATTAAATTCACCCCTCCACTTT
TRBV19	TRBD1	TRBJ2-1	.	CASSSERGQGTSEQFF	TGTGCCAGTAGTTCTGAACGGGGACAGGGTACTAGTGAGCAGTTCTTC
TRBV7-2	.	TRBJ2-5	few	CASSRTVETQYF	TGTGCCAGCAGCCGGACAGTAGAGACCCAGTACTTC
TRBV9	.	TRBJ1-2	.	CASSAAGTYSYGYTF	TGTGCCAGCAGCGCGGCCGGGACATATAGCTATGGCTACACCTTC
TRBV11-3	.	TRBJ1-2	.	CASSLGGSNYGYTF	TGTGCCAGCAGCTTAGGAGGGTCCAACTATGGCTACACCTTC
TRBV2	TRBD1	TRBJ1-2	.	CASSGQGLRGYTF	TGTGCCAGCAGTGGACAGGGCCTAAGGGGCTACACCTTC
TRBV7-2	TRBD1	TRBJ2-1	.	CASSITGTGANEQFF	TGTGCCAGCAGCATAACCGGGACAGGGGCGAATGAGCAGTTCTTC
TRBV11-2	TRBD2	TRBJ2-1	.	CASSPTSGNYNEQFF	TGTGCCAGCAGCCCTACCAGCGGGAACTACAATGAGCAGTTCTTC
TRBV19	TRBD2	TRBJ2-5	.	CASSTGLAGEYQETQYF	TGTGCCAGTAGTACGGGACTAGCGGGGGAGTACCAAGAGACCCAGTACTTC
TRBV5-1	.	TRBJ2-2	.	CASSPMGVGNTGELFF	TGCGCCAGCAGCCCCATGGGGGTTGGGAACACCGGGGAGCTGTTTTTT
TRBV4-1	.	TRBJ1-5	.	CASSQDLKNSNQPQHF	TGCGCCAGCAGCCAAGATCTGAAGAATAGCAATCAGCCCCAGCATTTT
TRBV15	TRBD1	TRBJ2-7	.	CATSRDGGTGANEQYF	TGTGCCACCAGCAGAGATGGTGGGACAGGGGCAAACGAGCAGTACTTC
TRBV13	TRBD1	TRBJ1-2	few	CASRLTGGYGYTF	TGTGCCAGCAGGCTCACAGGGGGTTATGGCTACACCTTC
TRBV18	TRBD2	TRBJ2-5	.	CASSPGGQETQYF	TGTGCCAGCTCACCGGGGGGGCAAGAGACCCAGTACTTC
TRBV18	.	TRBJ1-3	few	CASSPPDSSGNTIYF	TGTGCCAGCTCACCGCCGGACTCCTCTGGAAACACCATATATTTT
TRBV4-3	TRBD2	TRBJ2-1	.	CASSQGGGGEDEQFF	TGCGCCAGCAGCCAAGGGGGCGGGGGGGAGGATGAGCAGTTCTTC
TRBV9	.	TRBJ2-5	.	CASSVAEGEYQETQYF	TGTGCCAGCAGCGTAGCTGAAGGGGAGTACCAAGAGACCCAGTACTTC
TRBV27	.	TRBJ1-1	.	CASSSHFAEAFF	TGTGCCAGCAGCTCTCATTTCGCTGAAGCTTTCTTT
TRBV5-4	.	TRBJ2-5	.	CASSLAGGPEETQYF	TGTGCCAGCAGCTTGGCAGGGGGGCCCGAAGAGACCCAGTACTTC
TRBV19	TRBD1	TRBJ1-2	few	CASRGQGAAGYTF	TGTGCCAGTAGGGGACAGGGGGCAGCTGGCTACACCTTC
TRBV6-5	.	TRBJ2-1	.	CASISLYNEQFF	TGTGCCAGCATCTCCCTGTACAATGAGCAGTTCTTC
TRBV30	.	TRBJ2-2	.	CASRGGDRTYTGELFF	TGTGCCTCCCGCGGGGGGGACAGGACGTACACCGGGGAGCTGTTTTTT
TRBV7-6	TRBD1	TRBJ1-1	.	CAIAATGLLAEAFF	TGTGCCATCGCCGCGACAGGGCTCCTCGCTGAAGCTTTCTTT
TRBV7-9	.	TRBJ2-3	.	CASSGLRGGLHTDTQYF	TGTGCCAGCAGCGGGCTTCGTGGGGGACTGCACACAGATACGCAGTATTTT
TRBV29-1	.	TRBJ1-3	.	CSVVQSSGNTIYF	TGCAGCGTCGTACAGTCCTCTGGAAACACCATATATTTT
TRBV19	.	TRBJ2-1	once	CASSIGTGGRSTNEQFF	TGTGCCAGTAGTATAGGAACCGGGGGGCGGTCGACGAATGAGCAGTTCTTC
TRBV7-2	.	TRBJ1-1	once	CASSLRGGYTEAFF	TGTGCCAGCAGTCTCAGGGGAGGGTACACTGAAGCTTTCTTT
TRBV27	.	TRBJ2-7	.	CASSPLNEGYEQYF	TGTGCCAGCAGCCCACTCAACGAAGGCTACGAGCAGTACTTC
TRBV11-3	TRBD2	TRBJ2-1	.	CASSLTLAGGFNEQFF	TGTGCCAGCAGCTTAACACTAGCGGGGGGGTTCAATGAGCAGTTCTTC
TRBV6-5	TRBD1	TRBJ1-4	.	CASSSRDSSEKLFF	TGTGCCAGCAGTTCCCGGGACAGTAGTGAAAAACTGTTTTTT
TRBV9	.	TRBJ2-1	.	CASSVESEASAEQFF	TGTGCCAGCAGCGTAGAGTCGGAGGCCTCAGCTGAGCAGTTCTTC
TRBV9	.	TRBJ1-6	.	CASSVGDLNNSPLHF	TGTGCCAGCAGCGTAGGGGACCTCAATAATTCACCCCTCCACTTT
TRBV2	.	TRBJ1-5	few	CASSEQGRQKPQHF	TGTGCCAGCAGTGAACAAGGCCGCCAGAAGCCCCAGCATTTT
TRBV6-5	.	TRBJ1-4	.	CASSYSPGTENEKLFF	TGTGCCAGCAGTTACTCCCCGGGGACTGAAAATGAAAAACTGTTTTTT
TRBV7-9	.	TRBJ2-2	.	CASSLASTGELFF	TGTGCCAGCAGCTTAGCGAGTACCGGGGAGCTGTTTTTT
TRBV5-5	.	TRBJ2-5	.	CASSLASGEWETQYF	TGTGCCAGCAGCTTGGCCTCCGGGGAGTGGGAGACCCAGTACTTC
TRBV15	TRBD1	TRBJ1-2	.	CATSPTGQGYGYTF	TGTGCCACCAGTCCAACTGGACAGGGCTATGGCTACACCTTC
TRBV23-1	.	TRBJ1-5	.	CASSQCPCGQPQHF	TGCGCCAGCAGTCAATGCCCTTGTGGACAGCCCCAGCATTTT
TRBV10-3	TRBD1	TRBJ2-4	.	CAISETAPRGQGKNIQYF	TGTGCCATCAGTGAAACTGCACCCAGGGGACAGGGTAAAAACATTCAGTACTTC
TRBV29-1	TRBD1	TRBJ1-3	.	CSVEDNTWTGPRNTIYF	TGCAGCGTTGAAGATAACACGTGGACAGGTCCCAGAAACACCATATATTTT
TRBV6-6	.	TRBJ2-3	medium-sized	CASSLGQTADTQYF	TGTGCCAGCAGCCTCGGGCAGACGGCAGATACGCAGTATTTT